This is a list of T cell receptor beta chains from one sample in a study of T cell responses to AZD1222 COVID-19 vaccine. Assay: immunoSEQ multiplex PCR; the TCRdb copy retains only in-frame clones and omits some. The repertoire holds approximately 150,000 clones, with around 90% as singletons. The source material was peripheral blood, sampled on day 0 of AZD1222 vaccination. These receptors all stem from an adult in good health. Each CDR3 is given with its conserved first and last residue. The D gene is left open where the match is weak. For some rows the clone size is stated as once, few or many, or as a class when expanded; others skip it.

CDR3 length,J gene,V gene,D gene,clone size,CDR3 protein,CDR3 DNA
13,TRBJ1-1,TRBV12-5,.,.,CASGLIETEGAFF,TGTGCTAGTGGTTTGATCGAAACCGAGGGCGCTTTCTTT
16,TRBJ2-2,TRBV5-1,TRBD1,.,CASSLQGVGDTGELFF,TGCGCCAGCAGCTTACAGGGGGTCGGGGACACCGGGGAGCTGTTTTTT
15,TRBJ1-2,TRBV16,.,.,CASSQSPGANYGYTF,TGTGCCAGCAGCCAATCACCGGGGGCTAACTATGGCTACACCTTC
13,TRBJ1-1,TRBV7-8,.,.,CASSLGEISEAFF,TGTGCCAGCAGCTTAGGGGAGATCAGTGAAGCTTTCTTT
13,TRBJ2-5,TRBV6-5,.,.,CASNLDSRETQYF,TGTGCCAGCAACCTTGACAGTCGGGAGACCCAGTACTTC
14,TRBJ2-1,TRBV30,.,.,CAWSVWDQGNEQFF,TGTGCCTGGAGTGTATGGGATCAAGGGAATGAGCAGTTCTTC
16,TRBJ2-6,TRBV5-1,.,.,CASSSNLAYGANVLTF,TGCGCCAGCAGCTCCAACCTGGCGTACGGGGCCAACGTCCTGACTTTC
13,TRBJ1-5,TRBV18,.,few,CASSQGGNQPQHF,TGTGCCAGCTCACAAGGCGGGAATCAGCCCCAGCATTTT
15,TRBJ1-1,TRBV4-2,.,.,CASSQAQGRNTEAFF,TGTGCCAGCAGCCAAGCTCAGGGAAGGAACACTGAAGCTTTCTTT
13,TRBJ1-1,TRBV18,.,once,CASSLESGLEAFF,TGTGCCAGCTCACTGGAATCAGGCCTTGAAGCTTTCTTT
14,TRBJ2-7,TRBV4-2,TRBD2,.,CASSSGTRSYEQYF,TGTGCCAGCTCCTCCGGGACTAGATCCTACGAGCAGTACTTC
14,TRBJ2-7,TRBV5-6,.,.,CASSFYLDYYEQYF,TGTGCCAGCAGCTTCTATCTAGACTACTACGAGCAGTACTTC
14,TRBJ1-6,TRBV7-2,TRBD1,.,CASSPRTGGGNLHF,TGTGCCAGCAGCCCCCGGACAGGGGGCGGGAACCTCCACTTT
14,TRBJ1-1,TRBV2,.,.,CASSGAGQNTEAFF,TGTGCCAGCAGCGGCGCGGGACAGAACACTGAAGCTTTCTTT
13,TRBJ2-3,TRBV6-5,.,.,CASSYSGGDTQYF,TGTGCCAGCAGTTACTCGGGGGGAGATACGCAGTATTTT
15,TRBJ2-4,TRBV6-5,TRBD1,.,CASSYSTGVGNIQYF,TGTGCCAGCAGTTACTCGACAGGGGTGGGAAACATTCAGTACTTC
12,TRBJ2-3,TRBV5-1,.,.,CASSYRGDTQYF,TGCGCCAGCAGCTACCGGGGCGATACGCAGTATTTT
14,TRBJ1-4,TRBV5-1,.,.,CASSLFSTNEKLFF,TGCGCCAGCAGCTTGTTTTCGACTAATGAAAAACTGTTTTTT
18,TRBJ1-1,TRBV30,.,.,CAWSVGQRRWSGNTEAFF,TGTGCCTGGAGTGTAGGACAGAGGCGGTGGTCGGGGAACACTGAAGCTTTCTTT
13,TRBJ1-2,TRBV9,TRBD1,.,CASSTGQGDGYTF,TGTGCCAGCAGCACGGGACAGGGGGATGGCTACACCTTC
15,TRBJ2-1,TRBV2,.,.,CASSELPQGLNEQFF,TGTGCCAGCAGTGAATTGCCACAGGGCCTTAATGAGCAGTTCTTC
12,TRBJ2-7,TRBV5-4,.,.,CASSLQVGEQYF,TGTGCCAGCAGCTTACAGGTGGGCGAGCAGTACTTC
14,TRBJ2-1,TRBV18,.,.,CASSEQGTYNEQFF,TGTGCCAGCTCAGAACAGGGAACCTACAATGAGCAGTTCTTC
14,TRBJ1-2,TRBV29-1,.,.,CSVEGQAEPYGYTF,TGCAGCGTTGAAGGGCAGGCGGAACCCTATGGCTACACCTTC
15,TRBJ2-1,TRBV29-1,TRBD2,.,CSVSWTSGRANEQFF,TGCAGCGTTTCCTGGACTAGCGGGAGGGCGAATGAGCAGTTCTTC
15,TRBJ1-1,TRBV6-1,.,few,CASSELGRKNTEAFF,TGTGCCAGCAGTGAATTGGGCAGGAAGAACACTGAAGCTTTCTTT
12,TRBJ2-5,TRBV3-1/TRBV3-2,.,.,CASSQDMETQYF,TGTGCCAGCAGCCAAGATATGGAGACCCAGTACTTC
13,TRBJ1-2,TRBV6-5,.,.,CASQQGTNYGYTF,TGTGCCAGCCAACAGGGAACCAACTATGGCTACACCTTC
14,TRBJ2-2,TRBV28,.,.,CASSPGRDTGELFF,TGTGCCAGCAGCCCCGGACGAGACACCGGGGAGCTGTTTTTT
17,TRBJ2-1,TRBV4-2,TRBD2,.,CASSQTSGTSGGNEQFF,TGTGCCAGCAGCCAAACCTCAGGGACTAGCGGGGGGAATGAGCAGTTCTTC
16,TRBJ2-7,TRBV24-1,TRBD1,.,CATSDQTTGRPYEQYF,TGTGCCACCAGTGATCAGACGACAGGGCGACCCTACGAGCAGTACTTC
14,TRBJ2-1,TRBV3-1/TRBV3-2,.,.,CASSQGSSYNEQFF,TGTGCCAGCAGCCAGGGGAGCTCCTACAATGAGCAGTTCTTC
15,TRBJ1-2,TRBV6-5,.,.,CASSYSAGPNYGYTF,TGTGCCAGCAGTTACTCAGCGGGACCTAACTATGGCTACACCTTC
13,TRBJ1-1,TRBV30,.,.,CAWSVRGLAEAFF,TGTGCCTGGAGTGTCCGAGGGTTGGCTGAAGCTTTCTTT
14,TRBJ2-7,TRBV19,.,.,CASSISSQFGEQYF,TGTGCCAGTAGTATCTCCAGCCAATTTGGCGAGCAGTACTTC
15,TRBJ1-3,TRBV9,.,.,CASSVVADSGNTIYF,TGTGCCAGCAGCGTAGTGGCGGACTCTGGAAACACCATATATTTT
15,TRBJ2-5,TRBV27,TRBD2,once,CASSFSGLGQETQYF,TGTGCCAGCAGTTTTTCGGGACTAGGGCAAGAGACCCAGTACTTC
16,TRBJ2-7,TRBV27,TRBD1,.,CASSSNTGAVSYEQYF,TGTGCCAGCAGTTCGAATACAGGGGCCGTCTCCTACGAGCAGTACTTC
14,TRBJ1-5,TRBV6-5,.,.,CASKIRQGNQPQHF,TGTGCCAGCAAGATTAGGCAGGGCAATCAGCCCCAGCATTTT
15,TRBJ1-2,TRBV6-1,TRBD1,.,CASSERAGGPYGYTF,TGTGCCAGCAGTGAGAGGGCAGGGGGTCCCTATGGCTACACCTTC
17,TRBJ2-2,TRBV11-2,TRBD2,.,CASSSPTSGSLTGELFF,TGTGCCAGCAGCTCCCCCACTAGCGGGAGTCTCACCGGGGAGCTGTTTTTT
16,TRBJ2-3,TRBV18,TRBD1,.,CASSPWTGGQGDTQYF,TGTGCCAGCTCACCTTGGACAGGGGGCCAGGGAGATACGCAGTATTTT
14,TRBJ2-5,TRBV5-5,.,.,CASSLGDVQETQYF,TGTGCCAGCAGCTTAGGTGACGTACAAGAGACCCAGTACTTC
12,TRBJ1-2,TRBV12-3/TRBV12-4,TRBD1,once,CASNRGNYGYTF,TGTGCCAGCAACAGGGGAAACTATGGCTACACCTTC
11,TRBJ2-5,TRBV2,.,.,CASSGGETQYF,TGTGCCAGCAGCGGCGGAGAGACCCAGTACTTC
15,TRBJ1-5,TRBV4-2,.,.,CASSQEGGSNQPQHF,TGTGCCAGCAGCCAAGAGGGGGGAAGCAATCAGCCCCAGCATTTT
15,TRBJ1-1,TRBV5-1,.,.,CASSLTHSMNTEAFF,TGCGCCAGCAGCTTGACTCACTCCATGAACACTGAAGCTTTCTTT